These T cell receptor beta chains were read from a single sample in a study of T cell repertoires in cytomegalovirus infection. One entry per CDR3 protein results from TCRdb running MiXCR on the reads. The data show under 800,000 distinct CDR3 sequences, roughly a quarter seen once. The sequenced material came from CD8+ T cells from PBMCs. These receptors were taken from a human donor in good health (CMV status not recorded). Some clones in this sample may be carry-over from other donors' samples. Both conserved end residues are part of each CDR3. A D gene is named only where the DNA matches it firmly. Size tells how often a clone was seen (once, few, many) or the class of an expanded clone, and some rows leave it out.

j_gene,v_gene,abundance,d_gene,CDR3nt,CDR3aa
TRBJ2-3,TRBV7-8,.,.,TGTGCCACTAGGGCCGATGTAGATACGCAGTATTTT,CATRADVDTQYF
TRBJ2-4,TRBV7-2,many,.,TGTGCCAGCAGCTTAGGGCCCCTCGGTAACATTCAGTACTTC,CASSLGPLGNIQYF
TRBJ2-5,TRBV12-3/TRBV12-4,.,.,TGTGCCAGCAGTTTTGGACAGTACCAAGAGACCCAGTACTTC,CASSFGQYQETQYF
TRBJ2-1,TRBV11-2,many,.,TGTGCCAGCAGCTTAGAAGACCTGGGCAATGCCTACAATGAGCAGTTCTTC,CASSLEDLGNAYNEQFF
TRBJ2-1,TRBV5-1,few,.,TGCGCCAGCAGCTTGAACAGGGAAACCTACAATGAGCAGTTCTTC,CASSLNRETYNEQFF
TRBJ2-7,TRBV10-3,few,.,TGTGCCATCAGGGAACCTTCTGACGAGCAGTACTTC,CAIREPSDEQYF
TRBJ2-2,TRBV7-3,.,TRBD1,TGTGCCAGCAGCTTAACGCGATACAGGGGGACAGGGAACACCGGGGAGCTGTTTTTT,CASSLTRYRGTGNTGELFF
TRBJ2-3,TRBV7-3,.,TRBD2,TGTGCCAGCAGCTTAAGCGGGGGGACTCATACGCAGTATTTT,CASSLSGGTHTQYF
TRBJ1-2,TRBV7-6,.,.,TGTGCCAGCAGCGCCGGCGGGGGGCGCTACACCTTC,CASSAGGGRYTF
TRBJ2-2,TRBV2,.,.,TGTGTCAGCTACTCAAGGCTAGCGTCCACCGGGGAGCTGTTTTTT,CVSYSRLASTGELFF
TRBJ2-3,TRBV7-9,many,.,TGTGCCAGCAGCTTGGGGAAGGCCGCCAGCCCTAGCACAGATACGCAGTATTTT,CASSLGKAASPSTDTQYF
TRBJ1-2,TRBV4-2,few,TRBD1,TGTGCCAGCAGCCAAGACCCCTACCCCGGGACAGGGGAGTTCGGCTACACCTTC,CASSQDPYPGTGEFGYTF
TRBJ2-3,TRBV27,.,.,TGTGCCAGCAGGACCCTGGGCACAGATACGCAGTATTTT,CASRTLGTDTQYF
TRBJ1-5,TRBV6-8,.,.,TGTGTCAGCAGAGCCTCAGGGTATAGCAATCAGCCCCAGCATTTT,CVSRASGYSNQPQHF
TRBJ2-3,TRBV5-6,.,.,TGTGCCAGCAGCTTTCTTAGCGATTCTAGCACAGATACGCAGTATTTT,CASSFLSDSSTDTQYF
TRBJ2-3,TRBV6-6,.,TRBD2,TGTGCCAGCAGTTACCCGCGAGGAGGTAGCGGGGGGGGGCGAGATACGCAGTATTTT,CASSYPRGGSGGGRDTQYF
TRBJ2-2,TRBV7-9,many,.,TGTGCCAGCAGCCCACCCCGGGACACCCCGAACACCGGGGAGCTGTTTTTT,CASSPPRDTPNTGELFF
TRBJ2-7,TRBV9,.,.,TGTGCCAGCAGCGTAGAGGGGAAGAGCTCCTACGAGCAGTACTTC,CASSVEGKSSYEQYF
TRBJ1-4,TRBV4-1,.,.,TGCGCCAGCAGCCAAGGTGTAGGGGCCCCCCAAAAACTGTTTTTT,CASSQGVGAPQKLFF
TRBJ2-5,TRBV7-8,.,TRBD2,TGTGCCAGCGCCTTAGGGCTAGCGGGGGAAGAGACCCAGTACTTC,CASALGLAGEETQYF
TRBJ2-1,TRBV25-1,.,.,TGTGCCAGCAACCTGGGGGCGAGGGCCTACAATGAGCAGTTCTTC,CASNLGARAYNEQFF
TRBJ2-2,TRBV5-4,few,.,TGTGCCAGCTCCAACCCGGGGTCCCCCACGAATGCCGGGGAGCTGTTTTTT,CASSNPGSPTNAGELFF
TRBJ1-2,TRBV12-5,many,TRBD1,TGTGCTAGTGGTCCCGTTTCAGGGGGGACTAACTATGGCTACACCTTC,CASGPVSGGTNYGYTF
TRBJ1-2,TRBV29-1,many,TRBD1,TGCAGCGTTTTTAAGGGGGCCTATGGCTACACCTTC,CSVFKGAYGYTF
TRBJ1-2,TRBV3-1,few,.,TGTGCCAGCAGCCAAGGGTGGGATGGCTACACCTTC,CASSQGWDGYTF
TRBJ2-1,TRBV7-6,few,.,TGTGCCAGCAGCCGCGTAAGCGGCGATGAGCAGTTCTTC,CASSRVSGDEQFF
TRBJ2-1,TRBV11-3,.,TRBD1,TGTGCCAGCAGCTTAGGAAGGGGACAGGGGTCAATTCATGAGCAGTTCTTC,CASSLGRGQGSIHEQFF
TRBJ1-3,TRBV29-1,.,TRBD1,TGCAGCGCTCTGGACAGGGGCTCTGGAAACACCATATATTTT,CSALDRGSGNTIYF
TRBJ1-3,TRBV28,many,TRBD1,TGTGCCAGCAGCGCCGACAGGGGAAATTCAAGAAACACCATATATTTT,CASSADRGNSRNTIYF
TRBJ1-2,TRBV20-1,.,TRBD1,TGCAGTGCTAGAGACTCCCGGACAGGGGGCGATGGCTACACCTTC,CSARDSRTGGDGYTF
TRBJ2-7,TRBV7-9,few,TRBD1,TGTGCCAGCAGCTTAAAAGACAGGGTTTACGAGCAGTACTTC,CASSLKDRVYEQYF
TRBJ2-5,TRBV13,.,.,TGTGCCAGCAGCTCCGGCTATCAGGTGGAGACCCAGTACTTC,CASSSGYQVETQYF
TRBJ2-1,TRBV6-1,few,.,TGTGCCAGCAGTGAAAATGTTATCCACAATGAGCAGTTCTTC,CASSENVIHNEQFF
TRBJ1-1,TRBV7-6,.,.,TGTGCCAGCACCAAACTAGCCGCCGTGAACACTGAAGCTTTCTTT,CASTKLAAVNTEAFF
TRBJ1-5,TRBV6-2/TRBV6-3,.,.,TGTGCCAGCCAGCCCCAGCATTTT,CASQPQHF
TRBJ1-1,TRBV29-1,few,.,TGCAGCGTTGAAGATCACGGGGCGACTGAAGCTTTCTTT,CSVEDHGATEAFF
TRBJ1-1,TRBV11-2,few,TRBD1,TGTGCCAGCAGCTCAGGACAGGAGGACACTGAAGCTTTCTTT,CASSSGQEDTEAFF
TRBJ2-2,TRBV7-8,many,TRBD2,TGTGCCAGCAGCAGGACTAGCGGCTTCACCGGGGAGCTGTTTTTT,CASSRTSGFTGELFF
TRBJ2-1,TRBV6-6,few,TRBD2,TGTGCCAGCAGTTTACGGGGGACTAGCGGGAACTACTCCTACAATGAGCAGTTCTTC,CASSLRGTSGNYSYNEQFF
TRBJ1-3,TRBV11-3,many,TRBD1,TGTGCCAGCAGCCACCTTCGGGACAGGGGGTCCCAGAGCTCTGGAAACACCATATATTTT,CASSHLRDRGSQSSGNTIYF
TRBJ2-3,TRBV9,.,TRBD2,TGTGCCAGCAGAGCGGGGTCTAGCACAGATACGCAGTATTTT,CASRAGSSTDTQYF
TRBJ2-7,TRBV29-1,few,TRBD1,TGCAGCGTTGAATCCCCTCAGGGGGCCTCCTACGAGCAGTACTTC,CSVESPQGASYEQYF
TRBJ2-3,TRBV6-5,.,.,TGTGCCAGCAGTTACTCGACGCCGGGCGCCCCGCTCAGCACAGATACGCAGTATTTT,CASSYSTPGAPLSTDTQYF
TRBJ1-4,TRBV7-8,many,.,TGTGCCAGCAGCTTAGGTACAGAACCCTATGAAAAACTGTTTTTT,CASSLGTEPYEKLFF
TRBJ1-2,TRBV20-1,few,TRBD1,TGCAGTGCTATACAAGGCGGGACAGGGGACTGGTATAACTATGGCTACACCTTC,CSAIQGGTGDWYNYGYTF
TRBJ2-5,TRBV20-1,.,.,TGCAGTGCTGGAGAGACCCAGTACTTC,CSAGETQYF
TRBJ2-2,TRBV29-1,.,.,TGCAGCGTTGAAGATCTTCAAGGGGCTAACACCGGGGAGCTGTTTTTT,CSVEDLQGANTGELFF
TRBJ2-3,TRBV7-9,many,TRBD2,TGTGCCAGCAGTCCCCTAGCGGGGAGCACAGATACGCAGTATTTT,CASSPLAGSTDTQYF
TRBJ2-2,TRBV20-1,.,.,TGCAGTGCCCCAACCAGCGGCGGCGGGGAGCTGTTTTTT,CSAPTSGGGELFF
TRBJ1-6,TRBV28,many,.,TGTGCCAGCAGTGATCCGGATTTCGGGGGGGTAAATTCACCCCTCCACTTT,CASSDPDFGGVNSPLHF